This T cell receptor beta chain was sequenced in a study of blood T cell repertoires in COVID-19 (dated by TCRdb to the early 2020s). In the study overall: Samples covering the acute and convalescent phases of COVID-19 were provided by collaborators in the United States, Italy and Spain. The material from the prospective study consisted of cDNA or gDNA derived from T cells, B-cell-depleted T cells, or PBMCs. The dataset comprised deeply sampled blood TCRbeta repertoires from subjects exposed to, actively infected with, or recovered from COVID-19. The repertoires were made available in a free public database intended to serve as a resource for research on the immune response to SARS-CoV-2. Samples were obtained from the ongoing ImmuneRACE study (first 160 participants) and from roughly 1,300 subjects provided by 6 global collaborators. Nearly every sample came with metadata listing a de-identified subject ID, COVID-19 status, age in years and sex. HLA class I and class II types, where available, came from metadata supplied by the sample provider rather than from assay-based typing.

Overall study outcomes, separate from this receptor: The amount of clinical and demographic metadata varied by source and participant and was provided uncurated.

There are 14 amino acids in the CDR3, from cysteine to phenylalanine inclusive. Just the 42-base CDR3 DNA is kept, in frame starting at base 1. CDR1 and CDR2 are read off the germline V gene as MDHEN and SYDVKM. V drops 7 bases and J drops 3 bases, leaving 15 bases in between. A word on this clone: This clone's antigen is unknown. No clone much larger than this one lies a single base away; base qualities are absent.

In the prospective study, participants were about 18 to 95 years old, resided in 24 geographic areas of the United States, and were enrolled through a virtual design. In the prospective study, cohorts were assigned on the basis of participant-reported clinical history obtained from a screening survey and a study questionnaire. For ImmuneRACE Cohort 3, a participant was defined as recovered based on two consecutive negative NP/OP PCR tests, clearance by a healthcare professional, or resolution of symptoms. In the prospective study, mobile phlebotomists collected whole blood, serum and a nasopharyngeal or oropharyngeal swab from each participant. Over a roughly two-month period, participants in the prospective study had the option of providing additional blood draws and questionnaires. Prospective study blood samples were shipped either frozen or at room temperature before DNA extraction. The immunoSEQ Assay, a bias-controlled multiplex PCR, was used to amplify TCRbeta CDR3 regions from genomic DNA. In the authors' own workflow: Within the assay, amplification of reference gene primers was used to estimate how many nucleated cells each sample contained. Sequence reads were collapsed and filtered to measure the absolute abundance of every unique TCRbeta CDR3 rearrangement. Productive Simpson clonality was computed per sample as the square root of Simpson's diversity index over productive rearrangements. TCRdb obtained this table from immuneACCESS and retained in-frame rearrangements with V and J assigned. These tables miss some clones; where compared with another copy, unresolved V genes account for less than half of the shortfall, and the remainder is unexplained. Clone size and the V and J calls come from that table; the DNA yielded D and trimming. The sample includes roughly 260,000 clones, with around nine tenths observed a single time. The ten most abundant clones make up 1.5% to 2% of the sample.

Sample: PBMCs or T cells enriched from blood (not recorded which). The sequence is built from TRBV28 and TRBJ1-1; a tentative D call is TRBD1 (5 bases match). The receptor was isolated from a woman aged 18-29 years who had recovered from COVID-19. The CDR3 reads as follows: CASKSARDYTEAFF. The DNA is as follows: TGTGCCAGCAAGTCCGCCAGGGATTACACTGAAGCTTTCTTT.